The T cell receptor (beta chain) under discussion was sequenced for a study of beta chain features in type 1 diabetes. Study-wide points: Among type 1 diabetes patients, VDJ junctions had fewer insertions and more deletions. Shortening that was moderate but significant affected the TCRB CDR3s of Type 1 diabetes patients in all four CD4+ subsets.

CDR1 and CDR2 from the germline V gene are SGHAT and FQNNGV. The V end was cut by 6 bases, the J end by 2 bases, with 17 bases between. CDR3 size: 15 residues. Every single donor gave one heparinised blood draw, and these averaged roughly 120 mL. What was sequenced were expressed TCRB transcripts, since all of the isolated RNA had been reverse transcribed. The data were produced by immunoSEQ multiplex PCR, yet TCRdb's version contains in-frame clones alone and is incomplete. The top ten hold 0.035% to 0.05% of the sample, which has under 400,000 clones, 15% to 20% seen once. Comment on this clone: Its antigen is currently unknown.

The receptor was derived from a woman between 18 and 29 years old in good health. The sample was naive CD4+ T cells from blood. The rearrangement uses TRBV11-2 and TRBJ2-7; D is possibly TRBD2 (5 bases). The CDR3 DNA follows: TGTGCCAGCAGTCCACTAAGGGAGTGGCCCTACGAGCAGTACTTC. Its translation: CASSPLREWPYEQYF.